This T cell receptor beta chain is drawn from a study of brain metastases from non-small cell lung cancer. Study conclusions and caveats: In around 66% of brain metastases, T-cell clones were expanded compared with matched primary tumors.

With regard to this clone: Its antigen is undetermined.

Data came from immunoSEQ multiplex PCR; TCRdb stores just in-frame clones and leaves some out. The data hold about 16,000 clones, with around 86% observed a single time. This clonotype was sampled from a donor at least 40 years old with non-small cell lung cancer. Sequencing used primary lung tumor tissue.

The CDR3 sequence: CASGLPGPHSGNTIYF. CDR3 sequence (DNA): TGTGCTAGTGGTCTACCGGGACCCCACTCTGGAAACACCATATATTTT. The chain combines TRBV12-5 with TRBJ1-3, with TRBD1 as a possible D gene (5 bases). The V and J ends lost 5 bases and 0 bases respectively, with 14 bases between them. Germline CDR1 LGHNT, CDR2 FRNRAP. This CDR3 is 16 amino acids long. Full variable domain (rest looked up from reference TRBV12-5 and TRBJ1-3): DARVTQTPRHKVTEMGQEVTMRCQPILGHNTVFWYRQTMMQGLELLAYFRNRAPLDDSGMPKDRFSAEMPDATLATLKIQPSEPRDSAVYFCASGLPGPHSGNTIYFGEGSWLTVV.